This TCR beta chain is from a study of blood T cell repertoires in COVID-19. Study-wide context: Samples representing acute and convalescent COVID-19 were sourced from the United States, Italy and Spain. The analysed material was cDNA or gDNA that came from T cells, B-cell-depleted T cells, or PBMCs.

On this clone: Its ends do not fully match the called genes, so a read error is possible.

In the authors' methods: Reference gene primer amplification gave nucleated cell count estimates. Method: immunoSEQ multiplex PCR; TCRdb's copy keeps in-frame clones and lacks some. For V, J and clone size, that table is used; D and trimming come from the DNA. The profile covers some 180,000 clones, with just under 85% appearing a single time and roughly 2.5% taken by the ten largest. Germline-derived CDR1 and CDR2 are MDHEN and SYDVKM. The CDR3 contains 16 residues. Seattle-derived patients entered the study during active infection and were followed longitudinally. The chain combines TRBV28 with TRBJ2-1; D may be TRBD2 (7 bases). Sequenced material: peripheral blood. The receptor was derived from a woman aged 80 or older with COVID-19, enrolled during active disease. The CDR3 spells CASSIWAGALLQEQFF. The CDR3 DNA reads TGTGCCAGCAGTATATGGGCGGGGGCGCTCCTCCAGGAGCAGTTCTTC. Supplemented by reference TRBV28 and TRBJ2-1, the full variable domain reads DVKVTQSSRYLVKRTGEKVFLECVQDMDHENMFWYRQDPGLGLRLIYFSYDVKMKEKGDIPEGYSVSREKKERFSLILESASTNQTSMYLCASSIWAGALLQEQFFGPGTRLTVL.